These 27 T cell receptor beta chains were all obtained from the same sample, sequenced in a study of memory CD4+ T cells and cytomegalovirus serostatus. The table came from immunoSEQ multiplex PCR; TCRdb's copy has only in-frame clones and leaves some out. The profile covers under 40,000 clones, with around 79% appearing a single time and about 5.8% taken by the ten largest. Single viable CD3+CD4+CD8-CD45RO+ cells were sorted as the memory CD4+ T cells. Sequencing was done on a sample of memory CD4+ T cells from blood. The receptors stem from an adult in good health and CMV-seropositive.

This chain uses TRBV11-3 with TRBJ2-6; TRBD1 matches 8 bases. After removal of 5 bases from V and 0 bases from J, the junction contained 6 bases not matched to a gene. The CDR3 contains 17 residues. Germline CDR1 is SGHNT and CDR2 is YENEEA. The CDR3 nucleotides read TGTGCCAGCAGCCCGGGGACAGGTAGCTCTGGGGCCAACGTCCTGACTTTC. Its protein product is CASSPGTGSSGANVLTF.

The chain combines TRBV28 with TRBJ2-6; D may be TRBD1 (5 bases). Germline V gene sequence: CDR1 MDHEN, CDR2 SYDVKM. V lost 5 bases and J 0 bases, leaving 8 bases between the germline ends. The CDR3 consists of 15 residues. CDR3 residues: CASSGASSGANVLTF. CDR3 DNA: TGTGCCAGCAGTGGGGCAAGCTCTGGGGCCAACGTCCTGACTTTC.

This clone showed up just once. The chain carries TRBV4-3 and TRBJ2-7; D gene uncertain. The CDR3 runs 14 residues. Trimming shortened V by 0 bases and J by 4 bases, and 10 bases separated the two germline ends. From germline, CDR1 is LGHNA and CDR2 YSLEER. The CDR3 bases are TGCGCCAGCAGCCAAGATCATAACGGGTACGAGCAGTACTTC. Protein product: CASSQDHNGYEQYF.

The chain is built from TRBV7-2 and TRBJ2-7, with no clear D. The CDR3 is 13 residues long. The germline CDR1 and CDR2 sequences are SGHTA and FQGNSA. The V gene lost 1 base and the J gene lost 6 bases, with 10 bases spanning the gap. The CDR3 loop reads CASSLDGLGEQYF. In DNA form, the CDR3 reads TGTGCCAGCAGCTTAGACGGTTTGGGCGAGCAGTACTTC.

The chain uses TRBV19 and TRBJ1-2; no clear D. Between the trimmed V and J ends, which lost 5 bases and 8 bases, there was a span of 9 bases. Germline CDR1 and CDR2: LNHDA and SQIVND (reference sequence). The CDR3 has 11 amino acids. CDR3 loop: CASSRTGGYTF. CDR3 sequence (DNA): TGTGCCAGTAGTCGGACGGGCGGCTACACCTTC.

This sequence joins TRBV2 and TRBJ2-4; D might be TRBD1 (6 bases). Between the trimmed V and J ends, which lost 8 bases and 0 bases, there was a span of 11 bases. Germline V gene sequence: CDR1 SNHLY, CDR2 FYNNEI. The CDR3 is made up of 14 amino acids. CDR3 in DNA: TGTGCCAGCGGGAACAGGGAAGCCAAAAACATTCAGTACTTC. This translates into CASGNREAKNIQYF. Drawing the rest from reference TRBV2 and TRBJ2-4, the complete variable domain is EPEVTQTPSHQVTQMGQEVILRCVPISNHLYFYWYRQILGQKVEFLVSFYNNEISEKSEIFDDQFSVERPDGSNFTLKIRSTKLEDSAMYFCASGNREAKNIQYFGAGTRLSVL.

The chain combines TRBV5-1 with TRBJ2-7; D gene unclear. The CDR3 extends over 15 amino acids. V lost 0 bases and J 4 bases, leaving 14 bases between the germline ends. CDR1 and CDR2 from the germline V gene are SGHRS and YFSETQ. The CDR3 nucleotides read TGCGCCAGCAGCTTGGATAGCCACGCAACATACGAGCAGTACTTC. It yields the protein CASSLDSHATYEQYF. Full variable domain (missing parts from reference TRBV5-1 and TRBJ2-7): KAGVTQTPRYLIKTRGQQVTLSCSPISGHRSVSWYQQTPGQGLQFLFEYFSETQRNKGNFPGRFSGRQFSNSRSEMNVSTLELGDSALYLCASSLDSHATYEQYFGPGTRLTVT.

The rearrangement joins TRBV6-6 to TRBJ2-1; TRBD1 agrees at 7 bases. The CDR3 sequence is 14 residues long. Trimming at V came to 0 bases and at J to 9 bases, leaving 5 bases not matched to a gene. The germline CDR1 and CDR2 sequences are MNHNY and SVGAGI (reference sequence). The CDR3 loop is CASSYSGQALEQFF. The CDR3 DNA reads as TGTGCCAGCAGTTACTCCGGACAGGCTCTTGAGCAGTTCTTC.

This rearrangement joins TRBV9 to TRBJ2-1, with D possibly TRBD2 on 5 matching bases. The V and J ends lost 4 bases and 9 bases respectively, with 17 bases between them. Germline V gene sequence: CDR1 SGDLS, CDR2 YYNGEE. The CDR3 is made up of 14 amino acids. The CDR3 sequence is CASSPRGGSGEQFF. The CDR3 region has the DNA TGTGCCAGCAGCCCCCGTGGAGGTTCCGGTGAGCAGTTCTTC.

This clone was picked up a small number of times. CDR3 protein: CASSLDLGVYNEQFF. CDR3 nucleotides: TGCGCCAGCAGCTTGGATCTGGGAGTCTACAATGAGCAGTTCTTC. The chain links TRBV5-1 to TRBJ2-1, with TRBD2 as a possible D gene (5 bases). Germline-derived CDR1 and CDR2 are SGHRS and YFSETQ. The CDR3 is 15 amino acids. The V end lost 0 bases, the J end lost 3 bases, and 10 bases lay between the germline ends.

The V call is TRBV7-7, the J call TRBJ1-4; D not resolved. There are 13 residues in the CDR3. CDR1 SSHAT and CDR2 FNYEAQ come from the germline V gene (reference sequence). V lost 5 bases and J lost 7, with 11 bases in between. The CDR3 nucleotides are TGTGCCAGCAGCCTCGAACTGGGTGAAAAACTGTTTTTT. Its protein product is CASSLELGEKLFF.

This sequence joins TRBV6-1 and TRBJ1-5; D ambiguous. Germline V gene lookup returns CDR1 MNHNS and CDR2 SASEGT. CDR3 length equals 14 residues. The V and J ends lost 10 bases and 0 bases respectively, with 13 bases between them. The DNA for the CDR3 is TGTGCCACCACAGTGGATTATAGCAATCAGCCCCAGCATTTT. Translating it yields CATTVDYSNQPQHF.

This sequence joins TRBV4-3 and TRBJ2-1; no clear D gene. Trimming cost V 0 bases and J 5 bases, with 5 bases left between them. This CDR3 comprises 13 residues. CDR1 LGHNA and CDR2 YSLEER come from the germline V gene. CDR3 region: CASSQERHNEQFF. CDR3 nucleotide sequence: TGCGCCAGCAGCCAAGAGAGGCACAATGAGCAGTTCTTC.

This clone is a singleton in its sample. The J gene is TRBJ2-2, the V gene TRBV4-1; a weak D match, TRBD1 (6 bases). CDR1 is MGHRA and CDR2 is YSYEKL in the germline V gene. CDR3 size: 15 residues. Trimming took off 6 bases at V and 0 bases at J, with 11 bases between the two ends. CDR3 region: CASRTGTSNTGELFF. CDR3 coding DNA: TGCGCCAGCAGGACCGGGACATCGAACACCGGGGAGCTGTTTTTT.

The chain recombines TRBV2 with TRBJ1-1; weak D call: TRBD1 (5 bases). V gave up 6 bases and J gave up 6 bases, with 17 bases separating them. The germline CDR1 and CDR2 sequences are SNHLY and FYNNEI. This CDR3 spans 14 amino acids. The CDR3 DNA is TGTGCCAGCAGCTCGGACATGGGTATCGCTGAAGCTTTCTTT. Protein: CASSSDMGIAEAFF.

The chain has TRBV7-9 and TRBJ2-7, with D perhaps assigned TRBD1 or TRBD2 (5 bases each). The germline V and J ends were trimmed by 5 bases and 2 bases, with 10 bases remaining between them. Germline CDR1 is SEHNR and CDR2 is FQNEAQ (reference sequence). CDR3 length equals 13 residues. CDR3 sequence reads: CASSRQGPYEQYF. As DNA, the CDR3 is TGTGCCAGCAGCCGCCAGGGACCCTACGAGCAGTACTTC.

The genes are TRBV7-2 and TRBJ1-2; TRBD1 matches 7 bases. Germline CDR1 SGHTA, CDR2 FQGNSA. The CDR3 is made up of 14 amino acids. V shed 5 bases, J shed 8 bases, and the junction held 11 bases outside the gene matches. The CDR3 region has the DNA TGTGCCAGCAGCCCCAGACAGGGATCAGAAGGCTACACCTTC. Translation gives CASSPRQGSEGYTF.

This clone appeared a few times. This chain uses TRBV5-8 with TRBJ1-6; unclear D gene. Germline V gene data show CDR1 as SGHTS and CDR2 as YDEGEE. This CDR3 comprises 16 residues. V lost 0 bases and J lost 2, with 9 bases in between. The CDR3 spells CASSLGVTTYNSPLHF. CDR3 bases: TGTGCCAGCAGCTTGGGAGTGACAACCTATAATTCACCCCTCCACTTT.

The chain joins TRBV4-1 to TRBJ2-3; D possibly corresponds to TRBD2 (5 bases). CDR3 length equals 16 residues. Germline CDR1 MGHRA, CDR2 YSYEKL. V lost 1 base to trimming and J lost 4 bases, with 15 bases between them. CDR3 bases: TGCGCCAGCAGCCAAGTTGGAAACGGGATGTCAGATACGCAGTATTTT. It codes for CASSQVGNGMSDTQYF.

V gene TRBV7-3 combines with J gene TRBJ2-5; TRBD2 might be the D (6 bases). This CDR3 has 13 amino acids. Germline V gene lookup returns CDR1 SGHTA and CDR2 FQGTGA. V dropped 2 bases and J dropped 5 bases, with 9 bases sitting between them. CDR3 DNA: TGTGCCAGCAGCTTAGGGCGGGGCGAGACCCAGTACTTC. Translating gives CASSLGRGETQYF.

CDR3 nucleotide sequence: TGTGCCAGCACCTCCTTGGGGGAAGGGGACACTGAAGCTTTCTTT. It encodes CASTSLGEGDTEAFF. V gene TRBV27 combines with J gene TRBJ1-1; tentative D call: TRBD1 (5 bases). Trimming pared 7 bases from V and 3 bases from J, leaving 18 bases between. Germline CDR1 is MNHEY and CDR2 is SMNVEV (reference sequence). This CDR3 comprises 15 residues.

This chain uses TRBV7-2 with TRBJ2-7; possible D gene TRBD1, 5 bases. V was shortened by 2 bases and J by 4 bases, with 15 bases between the two germline ends. In germline, CDR1 is SGHTA, CDR2 FQGNSA. The CDR3 is 15 amino acids. The CDR3 bases are TGTGCCAGCAGCTTAAGGGGTTCAACCATTTACGAGCAGTACTTC. Its protein product is CASSLRGSTIYEQYF.

This clone was seen a handful of times. This chain links TRBV5-8 with TRBJ1-2, with 8 bases fitting TRBD1. Per germline, CDR1 SGHTS and CDR2 YDEGEE. The CDR3 covers 13 residues. J lost 4 bases, V lost 4 bases, and 3 bases had no gene match. This chain's CDR3 is CASSADRAYGYTF. The CDR3 DNA is TGTGCCAGCAGCGCGGACAGGGCCTATGGCTACACCTTC.

CDR3 residues: CATRFFGEPNEKLFF. CDR3 nucleotides: TGTGCCACCAGATTTTTTGGGGAACCTAATGAAAAACTGTTTTTT. This chain joins TRBV15 and TRBJ1-4; no reliable D call. Germline values: CDR1 LNHNV, CDR2 YYDKDF (reference sequence). The CDR3 runs 15 residues. V was cut by 6 bases and J by 3 bases, with 14 bases left in between.

The rearrangement joins TRBV7-9 to TRBJ1-1; D not certain. Germline CDR1 is SEHNR and CDR2 is FQNEAQ (reference sequence). Trimming removed 5 bases at V and 4 bases at J, with 14 bases between. CDR3 length: 14 amino acids. CDR3 protein: CASSLDRATTEAFF. The DNA of the CDR3 is TGTGCCAGCAGCCTGGACCGTGCGACCACTGAAGCTTTCTTT.

CDR3 sequence: CASSQDFNYGYTF. CDR3 bases: TGTGCCAGCAGCCAAGATTTCAACTATGGCTACACCTTC. This chain uses TRBV4-2 with TRBJ1-2; no clear D. The CDR3 sequence is 13 residues long. Between the trimmed V and J ends, which lost 0 bases and 2 bases, there was a span of 4 bases. The germline V gene has CDR1 LGHNA and CDR2 YNFKEQ.

This clone was picked up a small number of times. The gene calls are TRBV4-1 and TRBJ2-7; a weak D match, TRBD2 (5 bases). Trimming took 1 base from V and 7 from J, leaving 17 bases between them. The CDR3 has 15 residues. CDR1 is MGHRA and CDR2 is YSYEKL in the germline V gene. Written as DNA, the CDR3 is TGCGCCAGCAGCCAAGCGTTCCACTCCCCGGGGGAGCAGTACTTC. Translating gives CASSQAFHSPGEQYF.